The 29 T cell receptor beta chains below come from one sample, sequenced in a study of T-cell memory formation after mild COVID-19 (dated by TCRdb to the early 2020s). The method behind the library was 5' RACE. Sequencing used an Illumina NovaSeq 6000. TCRdb itself trimmed the public reads at Q25 with fastp, ran MiXCR and retained productive beta chains. Entries are consolidated by CDR3 protein sequence, retaining the most common genes and DNA. The sample profile shows around 340,000 distinct CDR3 sequences; over 10% of them were found once. The top ten clones comprise over 20% of the sample. Sequences were obtained from PBMCs or a T cell subset sorted from them (not recorded which). Receptors originate from a man aged 18-30 years who had mild COVID-19 (a few samples of this study predate the infection). The sample titles of this study are shuffled in the database, so cell type and time point are left out; the donor was told from shared clones.

The CDR3 protein is CASSQDWLAGSTDTQYF. CDR3 bases: TGTGCCAGCAGCCAAGATTGGCTAGCGGGGTCCACAGATACGCAGTATTTT. The chain links TRBV4-2 to TRBJ2-3; 9 nucleotides agree with TRBD2. The CDR3 is made up of 17 amino acids. Trimming took 0 bases from V and 2 from J; bases not matched to a gene: 6. Germline CDR1 LGHNA, CDR2 YNFKEQ.

This clonotype has at least ten counts. Germline is not matched at one junction end, which may reflect a read error. The chain joins TRBV5-1 to TRBJ2-3; TRBD2 agrees at 9 bases. This CDR3 is 14 amino acids long. Per germline, CDR1 SGHRS and CDR2 YFSETQ. The CDR3 coding sequence is TGTGCCAGCAGCTTGACTAGCGGAACAGATACGCAGTATTTT. Its protein product is CASSLTSGTDTQYF.

This clonotype was seen ten or more times. This chain connects TRBV6-5 to TRBJ2-5; TRBD1 might be the D (5 bases). The V gene's germline CDR1 is MNHEY and CDR2 SVGAGI. The V end was cut by 6 bases, the J end by 4 bases, with 21 bases between. CDR3 length: 16 residues. DNA of the CDR3: TGTGCCAGCAGAAAGACAGTGTGGTCGCTTGGAGAGACCCAGTACTTC. Protein: CASRKTVWSLGETQYF.

This clonotype has just a few counts. This CDR3 reads CASSSTSGGTRPFNEQFF. Written as DNA, the CDR3 is TGCGCCAGCAGCTCGACTAGCGGGGGTACCCGGCCGTTTAATGAGCAGTTCTTC. This chain uses TRBV5-1 with TRBJ2-1, with 12 nucleotides matching TRBD2. This CDR3 region has 18 residues. V was pared by 3 bases and J by 7 bases, with 14 bases of the junction left unmatched. The germline gives CDR1 SGHRS, CDR2 YFSETQ.

This clonotype has just a few counts. V and J are TRBV5-4 and TRBJ2-5, with no clear D. Trimming removed 2 bases at V and 5 bases at J, with 16 bases between. Germline CDR1 and CDR2: SGHNT and YYREEE (reference sequence). This CDR3 is built from 15 residues. The CDR3 loop reads CASSFAVNLGETQYF. The DNA of the CDR3 is TGTGCCAGCAGCTTTGCCGTGAATCTCGGTGAGACCCAGTACTTC.

The chain recombines TRBV18 with TRBJ2-5, with a weak D call TRBD2 (6 bases). Trimming took off 3 bases at V and 5 bases at J, with 10 bases between the two ends. Germline assignment: CDR1 KGHSH and CDR2 LQKENI. The CDR3 has 13 amino acids. As DNA, the CDR3 is TGTGCCAGCTCACCGCGACTAGTTGAGACCCAGTACTTC. It is translated as CASSPRLVETQYF.

This clonotype was recorded many times. The genes are TRBV7-3 and TRBJ2-4; D unclear. V dropped 1 base and J dropped 5 bases, with 6 bases sitting between them. Looked up from germline, CDR1 is SGHTA and CDR2 is FQGTGA. The CDR3 runs to 13 residues. CDR3 DNA: TGTGCCAGCAGCTTAAAAGGAGAAAACATTCAGTACTTC. Encoded protein: CASSLKGENIQYF.

The V and J genes are TRBV7-9 and TRBJ2-5; D perhaps matches TRBD2 (5 bases). Trimming removed 4 bases at V and 0 bases at J, with 9 bases between. The germline V gene has CDR1 SEHNR and CDR2 FQNEAQ (reference sequence). The length of the CDR3 is 14 residues. As DNA, the CDR3 is TGTGCCAGCAGCTCATGGGAGTACCAAGAGACCCAGTACTTC. It is translated as CASSSWEYQETQYF.

The chain carries TRBV10-3 and TRBJ1-1, with TRBD1 as a possible D gene (5 bases). CDR1 ENHRY and CDR2 SYGVKD come from the germline V gene. There are 15 residues in the CDR3. V lost 3 bases, J lost 2 bases, and 13 bases lay in between. CDR3 in amino acids: CAISEGLGANTEAFF. In DNA, the CDR3 is TGTGCCATCAGTGAAGGTCTAGGGGCTAACACTGAAGCTTTCTTT.

V usage is TRBV7-8 and J usage is TRBJ1-2; no clear D. CDR3 length: 14 residues. Trimming removed 5 bases from V and 4 bases from J, with 14 bases in between. Germline V gene data show CDR1 as SGHVS and CDR2 as FQNEAQ. Here the CDR3 reads CASSLSEASYGYTF. The CDR3 region has the DNA TGTGCCAGCAGCCTTTCCGAGGCGTCCTATGGCTACACCTTC.

This clonotype was observed at least ten times. The rearrangement joins TRBV7-8 to TRBJ1-3; D not certain. Trimming took off 3 bases at V and 0 bases at J, with 12 bases between the two ends. Germline CDR1 is SGHVS and CDR2 is FQNEAQ. This CDR3 contains 16 residues. The CDR3 coding sequence is TGTGCCAGCAGCTTCCGGGCCGTCCTCTCTGGAAACACCATATATTTT. Translating gives CASSFRAVLSGNTIYF.

This chain connects TRBV7-9 to TRBJ1-1; D call uncertain. V was trimmed by 1 base and J by 0 bases, leaving 9 bases between them. Germline lookup yields CDR1 SEHNR and CDR2 FQNEAQ (reference sequence). CDR3 length equals 15 residues. The CDR3: CASSLGRFMNTEAFF. CDR3 coding DNA: TGTGCCAGCAGCTTAGGACGGTTCATGAACACTGAAGCTTTCTTT.

This clonotype has at least ten counts. The chain has TRBV6-5 and TRBJ2-7, with D possibly matching TRBD1 (6 bases). CDR3 size: 12 residues. Trimming cost V 8 bases and J 3 bases, with 11 bases left between them. Germline V gene data show CDR1 as MNHEY and CDR2 as SVGAGI. CDR3 DNA: TGTGCCAGCCCTATCAGGGGCTACGAGCAGTACGTC. It translates to CASPIRGYEQYV.

The chain links TRBV10-3 to TRBJ2-7, with TRBD2 matching 7 bases. Germline CDR1 reads ENHRY; CDR2 reads SYGVKD. CDR3 length: 14 residues. Trimming removed 3 bases from V and 8 bases from J; junction bases left unmatched: 10. CDR3 in DNA: TGTGCCATCAGTGACTGGGCGGGGGAGAGGAAGCAGTACGTC. As protein: CAISDWAGERKQYV.

This clonotype was counted between two and nine times. The V and J genes are TRBV5-1 and TRBJ2-5; TRBD2 matches at 10 bases. J was trimmed by 4 bases and V by 0 bases; bases with no gene match: 12. Looked up from germline, CDR1 is SGHRS and CDR2 is YFSETQ. This CDR3 has 18 amino acids. CDR3 coding DNA: TGCGCCAGCAGCTTGGCCCTAGCGGGGGAACCCCTGGGAGAGACCCAGTACTTC. This translates into CASSLALAGEPLGETQYF.

This clonotype was detected only a few times. The chain's CDR3 is CASSRGGGGGNEQFF. CDR3 coding DNA: TGTGCCAGCAGCCGCGGTGGCGGGGGTGGCAATGAGCAGTTCTTC. V and J are TRBV9 and TRBJ2-1; 7 bases match TRBD2. Trimming removed 4 bases from V and 6 bases from J; junction bases left unmatched: 10. This CDR3 spans 15 amino acids. From germline, CDR1 is SGDLS and CDR2 YYNGEE. The variable domain in full, with the rest retrieved from reference TRBV9 and TRBJ2-1, is DSGVTQTPKHLITATGQRVTLRCSPRSGDLSVYWYQQSLDQGLQFLIQYYNGEERAKGNILERFSAQQFPDLHSELNLSSLELGDSALYFCASSRGGGGGNEQFFGPGTRLTVL.

The chain couples TRBV5-1 to TRBJ1-1; D may be TRBD1 (6 bases). Trimming took 1 base from V and 2 from J, leaving 15 bases between them. Germline V CDR1 and CDR2: SGHRS, YFSETQ. CDR3 size: 16 residues. In nucleotides, the CDR3 is TGCGCCAGCAGCTTGTCGGGGGGCTTGCAAAACACTGAAGCTTTCTTT. It yields the protein CASSLSGGLQNTEAFF. The full variable domain, its missing parts supplied by reference TRBV5-1 and TRBJ1-1, is KAGVTQTPRYLIKTRGQQVTLSCSPISGHRSVSWYQQTPGQGLQFLFEYFSETQRNKGNFPGRFSGRQFSNSRSEMNVSTLELGDSALYLCASSLSGGLQNTEAFFGQGTRLTVV.

This clonotype was counted a few times. The chain employs TRBV29-1 and TRBJ2-2; D might be TRBD2 (5 bases). The CDR3 is made up of 14 amino acids. Trimming pared 6 bases from V and 1 base from J, leaving 12 bases between. Looked up from germline, CDR1 is SQVTM and CDR2 is ANQGSEA. Written as DNA, the CDR3 is TGCAGCGTGGTCGAGAGGGAGAACACCGGGGAGCTGTTTTTT. Translation: CSVVERENTGELFF.

This clonotype has just a few counts. This sequence joins TRBV7-3 and TRBJ2-1; 12 nucleotides align to TRBD2. Germline trimming cut 5 bases from V and 6 bases from J; bases unmatched to any gene: 11. This CDR3 is 17 amino acids long. Per the germline V gene, CDR1 is SGHTA and CDR2 is FQGTGA. Here the CDR3 DNA reads TGTGCCAGCAGCCAGACACTAGCGGGGGGCTCTCTCAATGAGCAGTTCTTC. Amino acids: CASSQTLAGGSLNEQFF.

This clonotype was found a few times. The chain carries TRBV19 and TRBJ2-7; 10 bases line up with TRBD1. CDR1 is LNHDA, CDR2 SQIVND, per germline (reference sequence). Losses at the gene ends were 2 bases for V and 3 bases for J; bases not matched to a gene: 7. The CDR3 length is 16 residues. CDR3 DNA: TGTGCCAGTAGTATAATACCCGGGACAGGGGACTACGAGCAGTACTTC. It encodes CASSIIPGTGDYEQYF.

The genes are TRBV7-6 and TRBJ2-7; D gene unclear. Trimming took 5 bases from V and 0 from J, leaving 17 bases between them. The CDR3 runs to 16 residues. The V gene's germline CDR1 is SGHVS and CDR2 FNYEAQ. The CDR3 protein is CASSPRAATASYEQYF. The CDR3 DNA follows: TGTGCCAGCAGCCCCCGGGCCGCCACCGCCTCCTACGAGCAGTACTTC. Variable domain in full (rest from reference TRBV7-6 and TRBJ2-7): GAGVSQSPRYKVTKRGQDVALRCDPISGHVSLYWYRQALGQGPEFLTYFNYEAQQDKSGLPNDRFSAERPEGSISTLTIQRTEQRDSAMYRCASSPRAATASYEQYFGPGTRLTVT.

This sequence joins TRBV4-3 and TRBJ2-5; D not certain. CDR1 and CDR2 from the germline V gene are LGHNA and YSLEER. The CDR3 extends over 13 amino acids. Between the trimmed V and J ends, which lost 1 base and 3 bases, there was a span of 6 bases. CDR3 bases: TGCGCCAGCAGCCAAGGGGCGAAAGAGACCCAGTACTTC. Protein product: CASSQGAKETQYF.

This chain links TRBV12-3 or TRBV12-4 with TRBJ1-5, with a weak D call TRBD1 (5 bases). V was cut by 8 bases and J by 3 bases, with 11 bases left in between. The length of the CDR3 is 13 residues. In nucleotides, the CDR3 is TGTGCCAGCGGGGCGCGGGTCAATCAGCCCCAGCATTTT. The encoded protein is CASGARVNQPQHF.

This clonotype was picked up a small number of times. The V gene is TRBV27, the J gene TRBJ1-2; no clear D gene. Germline V gene sequence: CDR1 MNHEY, CDR2 SMNVEV (reference sequence). The CDR3 extends over 13 amino acids. Trimming pared 3 bases from V and 1 base from J, leaving 6 bases between. The CDR3 loop reads CASSFAVNYGYTF. DNA of the CDR3: TGTGCCAGCAGTTTCGCAGTTAACTATGGCTACACCTTC.

This clonotype came up a few times. Here the CDR3 reads CASSYPGQGNTEAFF. The CDR3 coding sequence is TGTGCCAGCAGTTACCCGGGACAGGGGAACACTGAAGCTTTCTTT. V is TRBV6-2 or TRBV6-3 and J is TRBJ1-1; 9 bases are shared with TRBD1. Per germline, CDR1 MNHEY and CDR2 SVGEGT. V lost 2 bases to trimming and J lost 1 base; unmatched junction nucleotides: 2. The CDR3 has 15 residues.

The chain has TRBV7-8 and TRBJ2-1; TRBD2 is a possible D gene (7 bases). The CDR3 totals 17 residues. V was cut by 4 bases and J by 2 bases, with 18 bases left in between. Per the germline V gene, CDR1 is SGHVS and CDR2 is FQNEAQ. CDR3 sequence (DNA): TGTGCCAGCAGCTACAGTAATAGGGGGGGTGCCTACAATGAGCAGTTCTTC. This translates into CASSYSNRGGAYNEQFF.

Many counts were recorded for this clonotype. The chain joins TRBV24-1 to TRBJ1-1; D is ambiguous. This CDR3 spans 13 amino acids. CDR1 and CDR2 (germline): KGHDR, SFDVKD. Trimming left V 0 bases short and J 1 base short, with 2 bases between. DNA of the CDR3: TGTGCCACCAGTGATTTGGAGAACACTGAAGCTTTCTTT. Amino acids: CATSDLENTEAFF.

There are a few counts of this clonotype. The rearrangement links TRBV6-6 to TRBJ2-3; 13 bases are shared with TRBD2. The germline V gene has CDR1 MNHNY and CDR2 SVGAGI (reference sequence). The CDR3 extends over 19 amino acids. V shed 1 base and J 2 bases; nucleotides not matched to a gene: 9. This CDR3 reads CASSYFRLAGGQNTDTQYF. CDR3 DNA: TGTGCCAGCAGTTACTTCCGACTAGCGGGGGGCCAAAACACAGATACGCAGTATTTT.

This clonotype was seen only a few times. This chain uses TRBV7-2 with TRBJ1-5; D unclear. Trimming pared 5 bases from V and 3 bases from J, leaving 11 bases between. The germline gives CDR1 SGHTA, CDR2 FQGNSA. The CDR3 runs to 14 residues. CDR3 DNA: TGTGCCAGCAGCCTTAGACAAGCCAATCAGCCCCAGCATTTT. Its translation is CASSLRQANQPQHF. The whole variable domain, filled in from reference TRBV7-2 and TRBJ1-5, reads GAGVSQSPSNKVTEKGKDVELRCDPISGHTALYWYRQSLGQGLEFLIYFQGNSAPDKSGLPSDRFSAERTGGSVSTLTIQRTQQEDSAVYLCASSLRQANQPQHFGDGTRLSIL.